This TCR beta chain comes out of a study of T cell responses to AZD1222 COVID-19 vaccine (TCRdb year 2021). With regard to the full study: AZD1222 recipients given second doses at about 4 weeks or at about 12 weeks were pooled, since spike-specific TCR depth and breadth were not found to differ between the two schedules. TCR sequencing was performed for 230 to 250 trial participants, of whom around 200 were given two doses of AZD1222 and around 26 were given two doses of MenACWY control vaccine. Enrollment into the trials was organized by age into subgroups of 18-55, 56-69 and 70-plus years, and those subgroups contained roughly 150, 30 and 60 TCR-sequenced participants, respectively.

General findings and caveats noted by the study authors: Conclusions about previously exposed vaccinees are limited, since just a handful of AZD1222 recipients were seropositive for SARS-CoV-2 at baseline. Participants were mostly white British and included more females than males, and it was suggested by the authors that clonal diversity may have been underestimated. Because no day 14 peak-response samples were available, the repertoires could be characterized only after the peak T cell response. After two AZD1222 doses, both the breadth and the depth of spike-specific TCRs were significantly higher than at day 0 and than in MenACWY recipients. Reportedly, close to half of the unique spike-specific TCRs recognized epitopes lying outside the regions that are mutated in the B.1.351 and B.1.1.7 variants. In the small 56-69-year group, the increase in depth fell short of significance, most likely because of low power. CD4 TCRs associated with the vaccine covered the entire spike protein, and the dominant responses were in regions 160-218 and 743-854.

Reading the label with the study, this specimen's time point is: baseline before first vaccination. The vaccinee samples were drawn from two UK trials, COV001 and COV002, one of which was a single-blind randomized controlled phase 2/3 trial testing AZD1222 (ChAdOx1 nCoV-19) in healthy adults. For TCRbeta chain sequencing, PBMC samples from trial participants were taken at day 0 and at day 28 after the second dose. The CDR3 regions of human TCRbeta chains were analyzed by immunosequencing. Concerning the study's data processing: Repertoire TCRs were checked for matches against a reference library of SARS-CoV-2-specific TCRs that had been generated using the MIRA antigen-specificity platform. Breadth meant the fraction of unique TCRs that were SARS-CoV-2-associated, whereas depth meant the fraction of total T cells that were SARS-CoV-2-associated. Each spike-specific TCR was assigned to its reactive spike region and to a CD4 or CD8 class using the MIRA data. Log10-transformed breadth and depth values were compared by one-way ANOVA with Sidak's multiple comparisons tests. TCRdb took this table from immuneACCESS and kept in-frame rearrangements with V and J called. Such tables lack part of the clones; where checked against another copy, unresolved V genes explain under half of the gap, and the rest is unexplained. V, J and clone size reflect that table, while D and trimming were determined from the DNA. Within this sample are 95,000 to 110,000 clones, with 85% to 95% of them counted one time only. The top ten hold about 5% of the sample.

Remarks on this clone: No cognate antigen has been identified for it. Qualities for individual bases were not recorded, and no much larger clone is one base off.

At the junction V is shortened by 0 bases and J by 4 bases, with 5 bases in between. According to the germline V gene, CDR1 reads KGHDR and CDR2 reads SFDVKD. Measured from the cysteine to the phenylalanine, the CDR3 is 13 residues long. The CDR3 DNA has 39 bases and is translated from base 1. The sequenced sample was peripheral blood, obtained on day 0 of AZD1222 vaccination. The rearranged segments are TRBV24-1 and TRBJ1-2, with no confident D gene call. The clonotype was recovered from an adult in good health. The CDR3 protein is CATSDLLLYGYTF. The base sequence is TGTGCCACCAGTGATTTGCTGCTCTATGGCTACACCTTC.